These 26 T cell receptor beta chains originate from one sample sequenced in a study of early T cells in non-severe SARS-CoV-2 infection. TCRdb recomputed calls from the 5' RACE reads with MiXCR, one row per CDR3 protein. The sample consists of 20,000 to 25,000 distinct CDR3 sequences, under 6% of them appearing once. Sequencing was done on a sample of whole blood. Receptor source: an adult who was a healthcare worker with PCR-confirmed SARS-CoV-2 infection or an uninfected control (not recorded which).

This clonotype rates as medium-sized. The chain joins TRBV6-2 or TRBV6-3 to TRBJ2-7, with D perhaps matching TRBD2 (5 bases). Between the trimmed V and J ends, which lost 4 bases and 9 bases, there was a span of 10 bases. Germline values: CDR1 MNHEY, CDR2 SVGEGT. CDR3 length equals 11 residues. For the CDR3, the DNA is TGTGCCAGCAGTTGGTTGGGGAGGCAGTACTTC. Translating it yields CASSWLGRQYF.

This clonotype ranks as medium-sized. The chain links TRBV7-2 to TRBJ2-5; D gene ambiguous. The germline CDR1 and CDR2 sequences are SGHTA and FQGNSA. Trimming removed 0 bases at V and 5 bases at J, with 13 bases between. CDR3 size: 15 residues. CDR3 DNA: TGTGCCAGCAGCTTAGCAGGCCTCGGCTTGGAGACCCAGTACTTC. Translated: CASSLAGLGLETQYF.

This clonotype was recorded at least ten times. V and J are TRBV18 and TRBJ2-3; no definite D call. Trimming pared 3 bases from V and 6 bases from J, leaving 10 bases between. The germline gives CDR1 KGHSH, CDR2 LQKENI. The CDR3 has 13 amino acids. Here the CDR3 reads CASSPPTRDTQYF. The DNA of the CDR3 is TGTGCCAGCTCACCCCCTACCCGGGATACGCAGTATTTT.

There are many counts of this clonotype. This chain links TRBV29-1 with TRBJ1-1; D gene uncertain. CDR3 length: 11 residues. V lost 7 bases and J 1 base, leaving 7 bases between the germline ends. Germline CDR1 is SQVTM and CDR2 is ANQGSEA. CDR3 protein: CSGWGNTEAFF. CDR3 in DNA: TGCAGCGGATGGGGGAACACTGAAGCTTTCTTT.

This clonotype is labeled medium-sized. The chain employs TRBV15 and TRBJ2-7; possible D gene TRBD2, 6 bases. The CDR3 loop spans 18 amino acids. The germline gives CDR1 LNHNV, CDR2 YYDKDF (reference sequence). V shed 6 bases and J shed 6 bases, with 30 bases lying between them. CDR3 amino acids: CATRGRGVDQKVLGEQYF. The CDR3 DNA is TGTGCCACCAGAGGACGCGGGGTGGACCAGAAAGTATTGGGCGAGCAGTACTTC.

V gene TRBV7-6 combines with J gene TRBJ2-7; TRBD1 aligns across 9 bases. V was clipped by 0 bases and J by 4 bases; unmatched bases: 10. CDR3 size: 17 residues. CDR1 and CDR2 from the germline V gene are SGHVS and FNYEAQ. CDR3 sequence (DNA): TGTGCCAGCAGCTTAGCGGGACAGGGTTGGTTAACTTACGAGCAGTACTTC. Its protein product is CASSLAGQGWLTYEQYF.

The chain recombines TRBV7-2 with TRBJ2-5, with 7 nucleotides matching TRBD2. V lost 1 base, J lost 5 bases, and 4 bases stayed unmatched. CDR3 length: 14 residues. In germline, CDR1 is SGHTA, CDR2 FQGNSA. CDR3 amino acids: CASSLEREGETQYF. The CDR3, as DNA: TGTGCCAGCAGCTTAGAGAGGGAGGGGGAGACCCAGTACTTC.

This clonotype was detected many times. The gene calls are TRBV4-3 and TRBJ2-1; 7 bases are shared with TRBD1. The trim removed 5 bases at V and 0 bases at J, leaving 4 bases unmatched. Germline V gene sequence: CDR1 LGHNA, CDR2 YSLEER. The CDR3 totals 15 residues. The CDR3 bases are TGCGCCAGCAGCTCGGGACAGAGCTCCTACAATGAGCAGTTCTTC. This sequence encodes CASSSGQSSYNEQFF.

Many counts were recorded for this clonotype. The J gene is TRBJ1-4, the V gene TRBV27, with D uncertain. V lost 8 bases and J 0 bases, leaving 7 bases between the germline ends. The germline gives CDR1 MNHEY, CDR2 SMNVEV (reference sequence). The CDR3 loop spans 13 amino acids. The CDR3 spells CASRAATNEKLFF. CDR3 DNA: TGTGCCAGCCGGGCAGCAACTAATGAAAAACTGTTTTTT. Combining the CDR3 with reference TRBV27 and TRBJ1-4 gives the whole variable domain EAQVTQNPRYLITVTGKKLTVTCSQNMNHEYMSWYRQDPGLGLRQIYYSMNVEVTDKGDVPEGYKVSRKEKRNFPLILESPSPNQTSLYFCASRAATNEKLFFGSGTQLSVL.

This clonotype was seen repeatedly, ten times or more. The chain employs TRBV20-1 and TRBJ2-4, with D uncertain. CDR3 length: 13 residues. The germline CDR1 and CDR2 sequences are DFQATT and SNEGSKA (reference sequence). Trimming took 0 bases from V and 6 from J, leaving 9 bases between them. Here the CDR3 reads CSARDRLLNIQYF. CDR3 bases: TGCAGTGCTAGAGACAGATTACTAAACATTCAGTACTTC.

The chain uses TRBV4-3 and TRBJ2-7, with D perhaps being TRBD1 or TRBD2 (6 bases each). V shed 6 bases and J shed 5 bases, with 23 bases lying between them. The CDR3 totals 16 residues. CDR1 is LGHNA, CDR2 YSLEER, per germline. In DNA, the CDR3 is TGCGCCAGCAGTCTGGGAGCCCGGGACACGGGAGACGAGCAGTACTTC. Residues: CASSLGARDTGDEQYF.

This clonotype was found many times. This rearrangement joins TRBV12-3 or TRBV12-4 to TRBJ2-6, with unresolved D. The V gene lost 6 bases and the J gene lost 4 bases, with 7 bases spanning the gap. The CDR3 extends over 13 amino acids. In DNA form, the CDR3 reads TGTGCCAGCAGAAACTGGGGGGCCAACGTCCTGACTTTC. Amino acid sequence: CASRNWGANVLTF.

This clonotype occurred many times. The chain recombines TRBV28 with TRBJ2-5; 13 nucleotides align to TRBD2. CDR1 is MDHEN and CDR2 is SYDVKM in the germline V gene. The trim removed 4 bases at V and 6 bases at J, leaving 8 bases unmatched. The length of the CDR3 is 16 residues. CDR3 DNA sequence: TGTGCCAGCAGTTCAGGTTGGACTAGCGGGGGACAGACCCAGTACTTC. Protein sequence: CASSSGWTSGGQTQYF.

V is TRBV5-1 and J is TRBJ2-3; 10 bases agree with TRBD2. Germline V gene sequence: CDR1 SGHRS, CDR2 YFSETQ. The CDR3 length is 14 residues. J was trimmed by 6 bases and V by 0 bases; bases with no gene match: 1. The CDR3 here is CASSLGSGRDTQYF. CDR3 nucleotides: TGCGCCAGCAGCTTGGGTAGCGGGAGGGATACGCAGTATTTT.

By share, this clonotype counts as medium-sized. V is TRBV29-1 and J is TRBJ2-2, with 7 bases lining up with TRBD1. The germline V gene has CDR1 SQVTM and CDR2 ANQGSEA. J gave up 4 bases and V 1 base, and 3 bases lay outside the gene matches. The CDR3 length is 14 residues. The CDR3 DNA reads TGCAGCGTTGAAGGACAGGGCGGCACCGGGGAGCTGTTTTTT. As protein: CSVEGQGGTGELFF.

This sequence joins TRBV28 and TRBJ2-3; D gene ambiguous. Trimming stripped 3 bases from V and 1 base from J, with 8 bases between. The CDR3 consists of 14 residues. CDR1 is MDHEN and CDR2 is SYDVKM in the germline V gene. The CDR3 sequence: CASSFGWGTDTQYF. The CDR3, as DNA: TGTGCCAGCAGTTTTGGATGGGGCACAGATACGCAGTATTTT.

The J gene is TRBJ2-7, the V gene TRBV11-2, with unresolved D. Between the trimmed V and J ends, which lost 0 bases and 3 bases, there was a span of 15 bases. CDR3 length equals 16 residues. Germline V gene data show CDR1 as SGHAT and CDR2 as FQNNGV. CDR3 DNA: TGTGCCAGCAGCTTAGATAGTGGGGTCCAGCTCTACGAGCAGTACTTC. Translated: CASSLDSGVQLYEQYF.

This clonotype was observed many times. This chain links TRBV5-4 with TRBJ1-4, with D perhaps matching TRBD1 (5 bases). CDR1 is SGHNT, CDR2 YYREEE, per germline (reference sequence). The CDR3 has 14 residues. Trimming cost V 4 bases and J 8 bases, with 15 bases left between them. CDR3 sequence (DNA): TGTGCCAGCAGCACACGTACGGGGGGGGAAAAACTGTTTTTT. It specifies CASSTRTGGEKLFF.

This clonotype has only a few counts. The chain has TRBV20-1 and TRBJ2-7; D ambiguous. The germline V gene encodes CDR1 DFQATT and CDR2 SNEGSKA (reference sequence). CDR3 size: 11 residues. Deletions cut 6 bases from V and 3 bases from J, with 9 bases between. The CDR3 region has the DNA TGCAGTGCCAAAGGCCTCTACGAGCAGTACTTC. Amino acid sequence: CSAKGLYEQYF.

In its sample, this clonotype was seen many times. V usage is TRBV12-3 or TRBV12-4 and J usage is TRBJ1-2; a weak D match, TRBD1 (6 bases). The CDR3 has 12 amino acids. V was cut by 6 bases and J by 8 bases, with 13 bases left in between. CDR3 DNA: TGTGCCAGCAGGACAGGAGGGGGAGGCTACACCTTC. Translation gives CASRTGGGGYTF.

This clonotype was counted at least ten times. This sequence joins TRBV18 and TRBJ2-3; perhaps TRBD1 as D (5 bases). Trimming left V 3 bases short and J 2 bases short, with 12 bases between. The CDR3 is 15 residues long. CDR1 is KGHSH and CDR2 is LQKENI in the germline V gene. DNA of the CDR3: TGTGCCAGCTCACCCCAGTCACAGGTCACAGATACGCAGTATTTT. Amino acids: CASSPQSQVTDTQYF.

A few counts support this clonotype. The chain combines TRBV7-8 with TRBJ1-2, with a tentative D call TRBD1 (6 bases). Trimming removed 1 base from V and 0 bases from J, with 15 bases in between. The CDR3 extends over 17 amino acids. The germline gives CDR1 SGHVS, CDR2 FQNEAQ. CDR3 sequence reads: CASSLGTASNANYGYTF. The CDR3, as DNA: TGTGCCAGCAGCTTAGGGACAGCCTCAAATGCTAACTATGGCTACACCTTC.

This clonotype was detected many times. This rearrangement joins TRBV10-3 to TRBJ2-3; 7 bases agree with TRBD1. The CDR3 spans 15 residues. J lost 2 bases, V lost 10 bases, and 12 bases had no gene match. The germline CDR1 and CDR2 sequences are ENHRY and SYGVKD. The DNA of the CDR3 is TGTGCCACGGGTGCAGGGACAGCCTTCACAGATACGCAGTATTTT. This codes for CATGAGTAFTDTQYF.

This clonotype was seen many times. This chain connects TRBV29-1 to TRBJ1-1, with D uncertain. CDR1 SQVTM and CDR2 ANQGSEA come from the germline V gene. This CDR3 region has 17 residues. V was cut by 4 bases and J by 2 bases, with 23 bases left in between. CDR3: CSVVLGLIYSENTEAFF. The DNA for the CDR3 is TGCAGCGTTGTACTCGGTCTGATATATTCGGAAAACACTGAAGCTTTCTTT.

This clonotype appeared many times. This sequence joins TRBV12-3 or TRBV12-4 and TRBJ2-7, with a weak D call TRBD2 (5 bases). The V gene lost 2 bases and the J gene lost 2 bases, with 10 bases spanning the gap. The CDR3 is made up of 14 amino acids. CDR3 region: CASSLNGLTYEQYF. The CDR3 coding sequence is TGTGCCAGCAGTTTAAATGGACTGACCTACGAGCAGTACTTC.

J is TRBJ1-1 and V is TRBV20-1; no reliable D call. V shed 5 bases and J shed 4 bases, with 11 bases lying between them. CDR3 length: 12 amino acids. Looked up from germline, CDR1 is DFQATT and CDR2 is SNEGSKA (reference sequence). CDR3 loop: CSACRAGTEAFF. The DNA for the CDR3 is TGCAGTGCTTGTCGGGCGGGCACTGAAGCTTTCTTT.